Each of the 9 T cell receptor beta chains below was sequenced from the same sample in a study of blood T cells in healthy people across ages. Using a J-beta primer mix together with a sample-barcoded 5' primer, a second PCR was run for roughly 7 to 11 cycles. TCRdb analysed the 5' RACE reads with MiXCR anew, one entry per CDR3 protein. The sample includes approximately 800,000 distinct CDR3 sequences, approximately 53% seen only once; the top ten take 20% to 30%. Material: blood. All receptors come from a man aged 40-49 years in good health.

This clonotype appeared a few times. The gene calls are TRBV20-1 and TRBJ2-5; 7 positions agree with TRBD1. The V and J ends lost 6 bases and 3 bases, in that order; junction bases with no gene match: 7. Germline V CDR1 and CDR2: DFQATT, SNEGSKA (reference sequence). The CDR3 consists of 13 residues. CDR3 DNA: TGCAGTGCCCAGACAGGGCCTAAAGAGACCCAGTACTTC. This encodes CSAQTGPKETQYF.

CDR3 sequence: CAWGTADTQYF. For the CDR3, the DNA is TGTGCCTGGGGCACAGCAGATACGCAGTATTTT. V gene TRBV30 combines with J gene TRBJ2-3, with no clear D. The CDR3 has 11 residues. Per germline, CDR1 GTSNPN and CDR2 SVGIG (reference sequence). V dropped 5 bases and J dropped 4 bases, with 7 bases sitting between them. Together with reference TRBV30 and TRBJ2-3, the CDR3 gives the full variable domain: SQTIHQWPATLVQPVGSPLSLECTVEGTSNPNLYWYRQAAGRGLQLLFYSVGIGQISSEVPQNLSASRPQDRQFILSSKKLLLSDSGFYLCAWGTADTQYFGPGTRLTVL.

The chain has TRBV27 and TRBJ2-7; maybe TRBD2 (6 bases). The CDR3 is made up of 15 amino acids. Germline V gene sequence: CDR1 MNHEY, CDR2 SMNVEV (reference sequence). V was trimmed by 5 bases and J by 0 bases, leaving 14 bases between them. CDR3 nucleotides: TGTGCCAGCAGTACCCGGGACGGGAGCTCCTACGAGCAGTACTTC. It is translated as CASSTRDGSSYEQYF.

This clonotype was seen a handful of times. For the CDR3, the DNA is TGTGCCAGCAACCCATCGTGGGCGGATACGCAGTATTTT. Its protein product is CASNPSWADTQYF. The chain couples TRBV6-2 or TRBV6-3 to TRBJ2-3; D is uncertain. Trimming removed 7 bases at V and 6 bases at J, with 14 bases between. The V gene's germline CDR1 is MNHEY and CDR2 SVGEGT. The CDR3 is 13 amino acids.

DNA for the CDR3: TGCAGTGCTATCGGGTGGGAACTCCTATCCATAGATACGCAGTATTTT. As protein: CSAIGWELLSIDTQYF. This chain connects TRBV20-1 to TRBJ2-3; unclear D gene. Looked up from germline, CDR1 is DFQATT and CDR2 is SNEGSKA (reference sequence). V gave up 4 bases and J gave up 5 bases, with 22 bases separating them. This CDR3 region has 16 residues.

The V call is TRBV9, the J call TRBJ1-2; weak D call: TRBD1 (6 bases). Germline loops: CDR1 SGDLS, CDR2 YYNGEE. Trimming took off 4 bases at V and 5 bases at J, with 15 bases between the two ends. This CDR3 region has 14 residues. The CDR3, as DNA: TGTGCCAGCAGCCCGGCACAGGGCCTGTATGGCTACACCTTC. Its protein product is CASSPAQGLYGYTF. The whole variable domain, remainder taken from reference TRBV9 and TRBJ1-2, is DSGVTQTPKHLITATGQRVTLRCSPRSGDLSVYWYQQSLDQGLQFLIQYYNGEERAKGNILERFSAQQFPDLHSELNLSSLELGDSALYFCASSPAQGLYGYTFGSGTRLTVV.

The chain is built from TRBV19 and TRBJ2-7, with 8 bases matching TRBD2. V lost 4 bases to trimming and J lost 0 bases; unmatched junction nucleotides: 8. Germline lookup yields CDR1 LNHDA and CDR2 SQIVND (reference sequence). The CDR3 has 16 residues. The CDR3 spells CASSSGRRPLSYEQYF. CDR3 in DNA: TGTGCCAGTAGTAGCGGGAGGCGTCCCCTCTCCTACGAGCAGTACTTC. Using reference TRBV19 and TRBJ2-7 for the parts outside the CDR3, the full variable domain is DGGITQSPKYLFRKEGQNVTLSCEQNLNHDAMYWYRQDPGQGLRLIYYSQIVNDFQKGDIAEGYSVSREKKESFPLTVTSAQKNPTAFYLCASSSGRRPLSYEQYFGPGTRLTVT.

This sequence joins TRBV10-3 and TRBJ2-7; 10 nucleotides line up with TRBD2. TRBJ2-5 matches the DNA end more closely, so the J call is doubtful. The CDR3 runs 17 residues. In germline, CDR1 is ENHRY, CDR2 SYGVKD. The CDR3 region has the DNA TGTGCCATCAGTGAGTCTAGTAGCGGGAGGATCATGCCGACCCAGTACTTC. It yields the protein CAISESSSGRIMPTQYF.

This clonotype was detected only a few times. The chain couples TRBV12-3 or TRBV12-4 to TRBJ2-7; D call uncertain. CDR3 length: 12 amino acids. Trimming took off 1 base at V and 5 bases at J, with 6 bases between the two ends. The CDR3: CASSLVWDEQYF. The CDR3, as DNA: TGTGCCAGCAGTTTAGTCTGGGACGAGCAGTACTTC.